A selection of T cell receptor beta chains follows, all from one sample in a study of CD8 T cells in ankylosing spondylitis. Via MiXCR, TCRdb re-called the 5' RACE reads, giving one row per CDR3 protein. The data show 150,000 to 200,000 distinct CDR3 sequences, 11% seen once. The sample comprised blood, either unsorted or a sorted T cell fraction (not recorded which). These receptors all stem from a male donor with ankylosing spondylitis or in good health (not recorded which). CDR3s include the opening cysteine and the closing phenylalanine or tryptophan.

j_call v_call cdr3_aa
TRBJ2-7 TRBV5-1 CASSLTRDAKAYEQYF
TRBJ1-5 TRBV20-1 CSAKVSAIPYSNQPQHF
TRBJ2-7 TRBV5-1 CASSPEYSYEQYF
TRBJ1-5 TRBV19 CASSIVGKNQPQHF
TRBJ2-3 TRBV7-9 CASHPLGTSADTQYF
TRBJ1-5 TRBV3-1 CASSQARHGNQPQHF
TRBJ1-2 TRBV6-1 CASNPSGLPYGYTF
TRBJ2-3 TRBV20-1 CSARAASGVSTDTHYF
TRBJ2-3 TRBV7-8 CASSWSVGTDTQYF
TRBJ1-2 TRBV21-1 CASSKGGRQGADWAYGYTF
TRBJ2-7 TRBV5-1 CASSSDGSRPYEQYF
TRBJ2-3 TRBV20-1 CSARDMGALDTQYF
TRBJ2-4 TRBV20-1 CSAGPGLAGGKNIQYF
TRBJ2-7 TRBV4-3 CASSHGQRDEQYF
TRBJ2-1 TRBV7-9 CASSLVASSYNEQFF
TRBJ1-4 TRBV6-5 CASSSLGRNEKLFF
TRBJ1-1 TRBV5-1 CASSLESSGGTEAFF
TRBJ1-2 TRBV12-3/TRBV12-4 CASSPGQGSGYTF
TRBJ2-2 TRBV15 CATSIGQNTGELFF
TRBJ2-7 TRBV9 CASSAGLAETYEQYF
TRBJ1-6 TRBV7-8 CASSLDLTGHYNSPLHF
TRBJ1-2 TRBV7-2 CASSLASTPTNYGYTF
TRBJ2-5 TRBV29-1 CSVETSGVGETQYF
TRBJ1-5 TRBV6-6 CASSRSNQPQHF
TRBJ1-3 TRBV28 CASSHFGQNPGNTIYF
TRBJ2-4 TRBV28 CASSPAGPKNIQYF
TRBJ1-5 TRBV7-2 CASSRDYQPQHF
TRBJ1-5 TRBV15 CATSIREQNQPQHF
TRBJ2-3 TRBV5-1 CASSLDNSQGDTQYF
TRBJ2-7 TRBV7-2 CASSSFTYEQYF
TRBJ2-1 TRBV29-1 CSVESWAGGNEQFF
TRBJ2-3 TRBV7-8 CASSAERSGLTQYF
TRBJ2-3 TRBV7-6 CASSLAPGQGPDTQYF
TRBJ2-2 TRBV6-2/TRBV6-3 CASDSAIGELFF
TRBJ1-1 TRBV7-8 CASSLAQGSNTEAFF
TRBJ2-2 TRBV10-3 CAISEGQGGTGELFF
TRBJ1-1 TRBV20-1 CSARGQAARNTEAFF
TRBJ1-1 TRBV5-1 CASSLKEARGSIEAFF
TRBJ2-5 TRBV12-3/TRBV12-4 CASSLATLVASGRKETQYF
TRBJ2-1 TRBV9 CASSVETSGSRNEQFF
TRBJ2-3 TRBV20-1 CSAGGLAGQDTQYF
TRBJ2-2 TRBV5-1 CASSFVKGLTGELFF
TRBJ2-7 TRBV6-5 CASSYSERSYEQYF
TRBJ2-1 TRBV12-3/TRBV12-4 CASSSRGYEQFF
TRBJ2-7 TRBV3-1 CASSQDMTGGRPEQYF
TRBJ2-7 TRBV5-4 CASSLSRGRGLNEQYF
TRBJ2-1 TRBV7-2 CASSPSGRNNEQFF
TRBJ2-7 TRBV6-2/TRBV6-3 CASSYSMKGDNYEQYF
TRBJ1-1 TRBV12-3/TRBV12-4 CASSYGTIPEAFF